Each of the 8 T cell receptor beta chains below was sequenced from the same sample in a study of long-term antiretroviral therapy in people with HIV. immunoSEQ v3.0 was run at survey level. Sequenced by immunoSEQ multiplex PCR; TCRdb stores in-frame clones only, minus some. The sample consists of about 18,000 clones, 91% of them appearing once. The sequencing here drew on unsorted PBMCs, taken 3 years after starting antiretroviral therapy. These TCRs come from a man aged 50 or older with HIV.

The CDR3 reads CASSKAPLLPLHF. In DNA form, the CDR3 reads TGTGCCAGCAGCAAAGCCCCTCTTCTCCCCCTCCACTTT. The V call is TRBV21-1, the J call TRBJ1-6. TRBV21-1 constitutes a pseudogene. The CDR3 runs to 13 residues.

V usage is TRBV4-1 and J usage is TRBJ2-7; maybe TRBD1 (6 bases). Germline CDR1 reads MGHRA; CDR2 reads YSYEKL. The CDR3 spans 14 residues. Trimming removed 4 bases at V and 2 bases at J, with 12 bases between. The CDR3 sequence: CASSPFRGPYEQYF. CDR3 nucleotides: TGCGCCAGCAGCCCTTTCAGGGGCCCCTACGAGCAGTACTTC.

V usage is TRBV10-3 and J usage is TRBJ2-1; D perhaps matches TRBD2 (6 bases). Germline V lookup: CDR1 ENHRY, CDR2 SYGVKD. The CDR3 length is 11 residues. V lost 6 bases and J lost 9, with 9 bases in between. The CDR3 DNA reads TGTGCCATCAGCCTGGGGGGTGAGCAGTTCTTC. Translated, it gives CAISLGGEQFF.

The V and J genes are TRBV27 and TRBJ1-2; possible D gene TRBD1, 6 bases. The CDR3 is made up of 14 amino acids. The ends were cut back, 2 bases at V and 8 bases at J, with 15 bases in the middle. Germline CDR1 reads MNHEY; CDR2 reads SMNVEV (reference sequence). This CDR3 reads CASSLTQGRLGYTF. Here the CDR3 DNA reads TGTGCCAGCAGTTTAACCCAGGGGCGCTTGGGCTACACCTTC.

The chain has TRBV10-3 and TRBJ1-5, with 9 bases matching TRBD1. CDR1 is ENHRY and CDR2 is SYGVKD in the germline V gene. The CDR3 has 16 amino acids. V lost 0 bases to trimming and J lost 1 base; unmatched junction nucleotides: 1. CDR3: CAISESDRGSNQPQHF. The CDR3 DNA follows: TGTGCCATCAGTGAGTCCGACAGGGGGAGCAATCAGCCCCAGCATTTT.

This clone was seen once. The chain is built from TRBV5-1 and TRBJ2-2; 8 bases map to TRBD1. The CDR3 has 14 residues. V shed 4 bases and J 6 bases; nucleotides not matched to a gene: 5. Germline CDR1 reads SGHRS; CDR2 reads YFSETQ. For the CDR3, the DNA is TGCGCCAGCAGCAGGACAGGGTACGCCGGGGAGCTGTTTTTT. Protein: CASSRTGYAGELFF.

This rearrangement joins TRBV11-2 to TRBJ1-2; 7 bases are shared with TRBD1. The V gene's germline CDR1 is SGHAT and CDR2 FQNNGV. The CDR3 has 14 amino acids. Trimming removed 3 bases from V and 2 bases from J; junction bases left unmatched: 3. The CDR3 nucleotides are TGTGCCAGCAGCTTTTCACAGGGGAACTATGGCTACACCTTC. Amino acids: CASSFSQGNYGYTF.

The rearrangement joins TRBV14 to TRBJ2-3; 8 positions agree with TRBD2. The CDR3 sequence is 17 residues long. V trimming: 5 bases; J trimming: 2 bases; junction bases outside the gene matches: 12. Germline V gene sequence: CDR1 SGHDN, CDR2 FVKESK. CDR3 DNA sequence: TGTGCCAGCAGCGTACCGGGACTAGGTTTATTCACAGATACGCAGTATTTT. Protein product: CASSVPGLGLFTDTQYF.